This is a list of T cell receptor beta chains from one sample in a study of blood T cell repertoires in COVID-19. The table came from immunoSEQ multiplex PCR; TCRdb's copy has only in-frame clones and leaves some out. Of 150,000 to 200,000 clones in the sample, 70% to 90% were seen once. Sequencing was performed on peripheral blood. The source of these receptors is a human donor in a cohort sampled during active COVID-19. Each CDR3 is given with its conserved first and last residue. The size entry is marked missing in some rows and otherwise reads once, few, many or a size class.

size,length,J,V,CDR3
.,13,TRBJ2-1,TRBV12-3/TRBV12-4,CASSLATRNEQFF
.,15,TRBJ2-1,TRBV28,CASSPGSAGVHEQFF
.,14,TRBJ1-1,TRBV10-3,CAIKDVTGGTEAFF
.,14,TRBJ1-6,TRBV7-2,CASSFSLRNSPLHF
few,18,TRBJ2-7,TRBV4-2,CASSQSERLAGGIHEQYF
few,14,TRBJ1-1,TRBV20-1,CSASRGTGGTEAFF
.,14,TRBJ1-3,TRBV3-1/TRBV3-2,CASSRLGAGNTIYF
.,16,TRBJ1-1,TRBV13,CASSLGLRGVNTEAFF
.,13,TRBJ2-1,TRBV25-1,CASISGTFKEQFF
.,14,TRBJ1-2,TRBV6-5,CASSYSREGYGYTF
.,16,TRBJ2-6,TRBV6-6,CASSYLGPGGANVLTF
once,14,TRBJ1-2,TRBV5-1,CASSGQGSAIGYTF
.,15,TRBJ2-5,TRBV9,CASSVAAGLRETQYF
.,14,TRBJ1-1,TRBV19,CASTETGLRTEAFF
once,14,TRBJ1-3,TRBV6-2/TRBV6-3,CASSYGGTGNTIYF
.,14,TRBJ2-1,TRBV9,CASSAGVAGAGQFF
once,13,TRBJ1-3,TRBV18,CASSPDRGNTIYF
few,12,TRBJ1-5,TRBV2,CASSRGTAPQHF
once,17,TRBJ2-7,TRBV5-1,CASSLTSGSFSSYEQYF
.,14,TRBJ2-7,TRBV6-2/TRBV6-3,CASSLRTGQGEQYF
.,15,TRBJ2-7,TRBV6-5,CASSYRDRGAYEQYF
.,15,TRBJ2-2,TRBV10-3,CAIRPLAGGPGELFF
.,14,TRBJ1-5,TRBV6-5,CASTPAGGNQPQHF
.,13,TRBJ1-1,TRBV19,CASSPGTGWMAFF
.,15,TRBJ2-7,TRBV6-1,CASSDQSGGLVPQYF
once,15,TRBJ2-1,TRBV5-1,CASSLGASGRIEQFF
.,14,TRBJ2-5,TRBV7-2,CASSLETYQETQYF
.,13,TRBJ1-2,TRBV14,CASSQTARYGYTF